One and the same sample provided the 9 T cell receptor beta chains below, sequenced in a study of blood T cell repertoires in COVID-19. The protocol was immunoSEQ multiplex PCR, while the TCRdb copy is restricted to in-frame clones and leaves out a portion. The data hold under 85,000 clones, with around 88% observed a single time. Sequencing was done on a sample of peripheral blood. Receptor source: a man aged 35 to 55 with COVID-19, enrolled during active disease.

The chain joins TRBV5-1 to TRBJ2-1; D unclear. V dropped 4 bases and J dropped 7 bases, with 6 bases sitting between them. The CDR3 covers 11 residues. Germline CDR1 reads SGHRS; CDR2 reads YFSETQ. The CDR3 nucleotides are TGCGCCAGCAGCGTGGCGAATGAGCAGTTCTTC. It specifies CASSVANEQFF.

Here the CDR3 DNA reads TGTGCCAGCAGCCAGGAGAACACCGGGGAGCTGTTTTTT. Translated: CASSQENTGELFF. This rearrangement joins TRBV11-2 to TRBJ2-2; no clear D. This CDR3 contains 13 residues. Per germline, CDR1 SGHAT and CDR2 FQNNGV. V shed 5 bases and J shed 1 base, with 5 bases lying between them.

V is TRBV9 and J is TRBJ2-3, with D unclear. Germline loops: CDR1 SGDLS, CDR2 YYNGEE. The CDR3 has 13 amino acids. With 3 bases removed from V and 2 bases from J, the gap between germline ends came to 7 bases. Here the CDR3 DNA reads TGTGCCAGCAGCGGAGGATCCACAGATACGCAGTATTTT. Protein: CASSGGSTDTQYF. Based on the CDR3 plus reference TRBV9 and TRBJ2-3, the full variable domain is DSGVTQTPKHLITATGQRVTLRCSPRSGDLSVYWYQQSLDQGLQFLIQYYNGEERAKGNILERFSAQQFPDLHSELNLSSLELGDSALYFCASSGGSTDTQYFGPGTRLTVL.

The genes are TRBV30 and TRBJ1-1; a weak D match, TRBD1 (6 bases). Germline V gene lookup returns CDR1 GTSNPN and CDR2 SVGIG (reference sequence). V lost 3 bases and J 0 bases, leaving 14 bases between the germline ends. The CDR3 has 15 residues. The CDR3, as DNA: TGTGCCTGGAGAAGGTTTGCAGGGGTGAACACTGAAGCTTTCTTT. This gives the protein CAWRRFAGVNTEAFF.

This clone was seen a single time. This chain uses TRBV7-7 with TRBJ2-2, with D tentatively TRBD2 (7 bases). Germline V gene data show CDR1 as SSHAT and CDR2 as FNYEAQ (reference sequence). The CDR3 has 15 amino acids. V gave up 5 bases and J gave up 6 bases, with 16 bases separating them. Here the CDR3 reads CASSPGFGGPGELFF. The CDR3 bases are TGTGCCAGCAGCCCGGGTTTCGGGGGGCCCGGGGAGCTGTTTTTT.

The chain combines TRBV5-6 with TRBJ1-2, with 8 bases lining up with TRBD1. The CDR3 is 17 residues long. The V segment lost 5 bases and the J segment 3 bases; nucleotides outside the gene matches: 15. Germline assignment: CDR1 SGHDT and CDR2 YYEEEE. This CDR3 is CASSFLGTGLYYYGYTF. DNA of the CDR3: TGTGCCAGCAGTTTTTTAGGGACAGGACTTTATTACTATGGCTACACCTTC.

The count of this clone is one. This chain connects TRBV5-1 to TRBJ2-7, with D possibly matching TRBD1 (5 bases). Trimming took off 4 bases at V and 1 base at J, with 12 bases between the two ends. CDR3 length equals 14 residues. The germline CDR1 and CDR2 sequences are SGHRS and YFSETQ. CDR3 sequence: CASSLGDSSYEQYF. For the CDR3, the DNA is TGCGCCAGCAGCCTAGGAGACAGTTCCTACGAGCAGTACTTC.

The chain is built from TRBV19 and TRBJ2-3; D remains ambiguous. The CDR3 is made up of 14 amino acids. Germline V lookup: CDR1 LNHDA, CDR2 SQIVND (reference sequence). V lost 8 bases and J 0 bases, leaving 12 bases between the germline ends. CDR3 in DNA: TGTGCCAGTGCCGAGTTTTCTAGCACAGATACGCAGTATTTT. Residues: CASAEFSSTDTQYF. The whole variable domain, filled in from reference TRBV19 and TRBJ2-3, reads DGGITQSPKYLFRKEGQNVTLSCEQNLNHDAMYWYRQDPGQGLRLIYYSQIVNDFQKGDIAEGYSVSREKKESFPLTVTSAQKNPTAFYLCASAEFSSTDTQYFGPGTRLTVL.

This chain connects TRBV16 to TRBJ1-5; 7 nucleotides match TRBD1. CDR3 size: 17 residues. Germline V lookup: CDR1 KGHSY, CDR2 FQNENV. The J segment lost 1 base and the V segment lost 4 bases, leaving 10 bases of the junction unmatched. CDR3 in DNA: TGTGCCAGCAGCCCCCAGGGGGACAGTCAAAGCAATCAGCCCCAGCATTTT. Translation gives CASSPQGDSQSNQPQHF.